The following is a TCR beta chain sequence with its context. V was cut by 1 base and J by 7 bases, with 11 bases left in between. The CDR3 spans 15 residues. Germline assignment: CDR1 MGHRA and CDR2 YSYEKL. This entry comes from a study of follicular helper T cells after annual influenza vaccination. Assay used: immunoSEQ multiplex PCR; TCRdb lists only in-frame clones, some missing. The profile covers about 27,000 clones, with approximately 81% appearing a single time and approximately 1.2% taken by the ten largest. Time point defined: 2014-2015 season, pre-vaccination. Subjects lived in the community and lacked influenza vaccine within the prior 6 months.

Here the sequenced sample was CXCR5+ CD38- circulating T follicular helper cells from blood, taken on the day of influenza vaccination. Stated subset: circulating Tfh, non-naive CD4+CXCR5+PD-1+ (ICOS+CD38+ or ICOS-CD38-). The chain has TRBV4-1 and TRBJ1-6; tentative D call: TRBD1 (5 bases). The TCR comes from an adult who received the influenza vaccine. The CDR3: CASSQVRGSNSPLHF. The CDR3 DNA reads as TGCGCCAGCAGCCAAGTTAGGGGAAGCAATTCACCCCTCCACTTT.